This record covers a single T cell receptor beta chain. The antigen is not known. CDR3 size: 14 residues. V lost 2 bases, J lost 5 bases, and 6 bases stayed unmatched. Germline V gene lookup returns CDR1 SGHNT and CDR2 YYREEE (reference sequence). The data stem from a study of cytomegalovirus exposure and HLA in healthy donors. The study's findings and limits: A reported reduction in N-insertions relative to the approximately 600-donor mean was seen in an Asian-associated ancestry cluster in a later analysis.

Primers: 60 Vbeta forward and 13 Jbeta reverse. Profiled with immunoSEQ multiplex PCR; TCRdb holds only in-frame clones, not every one. This table holds 130,000 to 150,000 clones, around 77% found once. The sequencing input was PBMCs. This clonotype was sampled from a woman between 50 and 59 years old in good health and CMV-seronegative. The chain has TRBV5-4 and TRBJ1-1; the match to TRBD1 covers 7 bases. The CDR3 here is CASSLGGAETEAFF. The CDR3 nucleotides read TGTGCCAGCAGCTTAGGGGGCGCGGAAACTGAAGCTTTCTTT.